This record covers a single T cell receptor beta chain. Its matching antigen is unknown. The source of the sample is a study of shared clonotypes between healthy human individuals. Study results and limitations: Clonotype sharing across a handful of donors was observed for 4% to 5.5% of naive CD4 clonotypes. Larger estimated richness was generally seen in naive subsets than in memory subsets.

The method was immunoSEQ multiplex PCR; TCRdb's version includes in-frame clones alone and lacks a portion of them. The sample has some 320,000 clones; around 86% are singletons. The germline V gene encodes CDR1 SGDLS and CDR2 YYNGEE. V lost 0 bases, J lost 4 bases, and 8 bases lay in between. CDR3 size: 13 residues. The origin of this receptor is a young man in good health. The rearrangement joins TRBV9 to TRBJ2-7, with D uncertain. The specimen was memory CD8+ T cells sorted from blood. Subset given: CD45RO+ cells pooled with CCR7-negative TemRA cells. The CDR3 nucleotides are TGTGCCAGCAGCGTAGGTTGGGCGTACGAGCAGTACTTC. It yields the protein CASSVGWAYEQYF.